These T cell receptor beta chains were read from a single sample in a study of human T cells and chemical hapten exposure. TCRdb passed the RACE reads through MiXCR, listing each CDR3 protein once. This table has some 400,000 distinct CDR3 sequences, roughly 5% appearing once. The sequencing here drew on whole blood, taken in connection with sensitization to the hapten diphenylcyclopropenone (DPC). These receptors all stem from a woman between 45 and 60 years old with alopecia areata. Some clones in this sample may be carry-over from other donors' samples. The conserved cysteine and the conserved F or W are not part of the CDR3 here.

V | length | CDR3
TRBV7-6 | 18 | ASSFHGGTQFDSGANVLT
TRBV5-4 | 15 | ASAKRIRGLSTDTQY
TRBV3-1 | 11 | ASSQVGVGGYT
TRBV4-1 | 13 | ASSQGQASSYEQY
TRBV12-3/TRBV12-4 | 14 | ASTPLGGTGGDTQY
TRBV14 | 12 | ASSQDLGVAGYT
TRBV7-2 | 13 | ASSFSGQGVSPLH
TRBV20-1 | 12 | SARTTSGRDEQF
TRBV3-1 | 12 | ASSQGTGRQPQH
TRBV29-1 | 10 | SGGQGATGTF
TRBV9 | 13 | ASSARALLPGELF
TRBV11-3 | 13 | ASSTFGTLSYEQY
TRBV2 | 11 | ASLSRRGETQY
TRBV15 | 13 | ATSRAGALGETQY
TRBV10-3 | 13 | AISEGPHSGNTIY
TRBV5-8 | 12 | ASSFGGPDEKLF
TRBV6-2/TRBV6-3 | 11 | ASSYLTSGEQY
TRBV7-9 | 14 | TSRLSGSPRQDTQY
TRBV6-2/TRBV6-3 | 12 | ASTRNRALTEAF
TRBV12-3/TRBV12-4 | 17 | ASSSTPGQGAMGANVLT
TRBV2 | 12 | ARGTSGTTDTQY
TRBV11-2 | 9 | ASSPSYEQF
TRBV20-1 | 15 | SARDFISTSEQETQY
TRBV20-1 | 14 | SARSRERRGTDTQY
TRBV29-1 | 10 | SVEGTDYGYT
TRBV29-1 | 11 | SVEGDTSYEQY
TRBV13 | 14 | ASSSTGGGSTDTQY
TRBV6-5 | 10 | ASSSAGLGYT
TRBV24-1 | 10 | ATSGGTDTQY
TRBV12-3/TRBV12-4 | 14 | ASSPFGGRASEEQY
TRBV5-1 | 10 | ASRPNSYEQY